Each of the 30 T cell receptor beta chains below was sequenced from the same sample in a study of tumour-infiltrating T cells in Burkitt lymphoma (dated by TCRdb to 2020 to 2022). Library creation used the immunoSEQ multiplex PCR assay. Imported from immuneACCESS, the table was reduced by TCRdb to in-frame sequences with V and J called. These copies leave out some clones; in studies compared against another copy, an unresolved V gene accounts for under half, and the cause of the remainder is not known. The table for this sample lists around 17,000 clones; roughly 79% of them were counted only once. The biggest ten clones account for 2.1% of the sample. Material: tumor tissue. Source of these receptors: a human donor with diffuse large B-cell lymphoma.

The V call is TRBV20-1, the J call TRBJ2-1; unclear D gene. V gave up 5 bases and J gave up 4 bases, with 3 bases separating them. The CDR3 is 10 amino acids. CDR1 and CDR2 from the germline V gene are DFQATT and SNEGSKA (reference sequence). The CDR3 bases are TGCAGTGCTGCATACAATGAGCAGTTCTTC. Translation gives CSAAYNEQFF.

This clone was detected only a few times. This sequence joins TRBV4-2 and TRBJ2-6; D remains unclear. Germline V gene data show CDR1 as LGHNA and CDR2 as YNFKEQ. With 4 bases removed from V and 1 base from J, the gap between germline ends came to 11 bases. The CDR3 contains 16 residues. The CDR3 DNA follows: TGTGCCAGCAGCCCGGACGGGTGGTCTGGGGCCAACGTCCTGACTTTC. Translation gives CASSPDGWSGANVLTF.

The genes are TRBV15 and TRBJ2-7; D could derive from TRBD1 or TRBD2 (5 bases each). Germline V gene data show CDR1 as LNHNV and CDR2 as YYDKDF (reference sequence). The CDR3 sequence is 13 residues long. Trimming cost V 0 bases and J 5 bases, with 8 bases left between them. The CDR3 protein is CATSRDGTHEQYF. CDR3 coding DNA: TGTGCCACCAGCAGAGATGGGACCCACGAGCAGTACTTC.

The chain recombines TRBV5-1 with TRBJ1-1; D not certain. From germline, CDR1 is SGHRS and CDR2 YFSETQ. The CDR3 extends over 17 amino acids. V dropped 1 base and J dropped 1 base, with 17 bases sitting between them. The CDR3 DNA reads TGCGCCAGCAGCTTGCGACCAACCGGAGACTCGAACACTGAAGCTTTCTTT. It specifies CASSLRPTGDSNTEAFF.

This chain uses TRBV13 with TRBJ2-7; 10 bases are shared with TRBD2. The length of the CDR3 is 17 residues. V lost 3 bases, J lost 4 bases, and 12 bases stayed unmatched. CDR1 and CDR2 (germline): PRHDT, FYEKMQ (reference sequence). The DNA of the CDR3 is TGTGCCAGCAGCTTCAAGGGGAGCGGGAGGGCTTCGTACGAGCAGTACTTC. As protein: CASSFKGSGRASYEQYF.

In DNA, the CDR3 is TGTGCCAGCAGCTTAGGCGGGGTTTACGAGCAGTACTTC. Amino acids: CASSLGGVYEQYF. The gene calls are TRBV13 and TRBJ2-7; perhaps TRBD2 as D (5 bases). Germline CDR1 is PRHDT and CDR2 is FYEKMQ (reference sequence). V lost 0 bases, J lost 4 bases, and 7 bases lay in between. The CDR3 totals 13 residues.

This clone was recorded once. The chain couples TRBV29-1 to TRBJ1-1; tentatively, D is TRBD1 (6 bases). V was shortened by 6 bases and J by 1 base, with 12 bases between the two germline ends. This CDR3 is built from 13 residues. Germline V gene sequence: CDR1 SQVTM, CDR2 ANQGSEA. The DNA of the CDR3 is TGCAGCGTCGCCGTGACAGGGAACACTGAAGCTTTCTTT. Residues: CSVAVTGNTEAFF.

DNA of the CDR3: TGCAGCGTTGAAAGGGGTGCCGGATTAAACACTGAAGCTTTCTTT. This translates into CSVERGAGLNTEAFF. This sequence joins TRBV29-1 and TRBJ1-1; tentative D call: TRBD1 (5 bases). Per germline, CDR1 SQVTM and CDR2 ANQGSEA. The V end lost 2 bases, the J end lost 2 bases, and 15 bases lay between the germline ends. The CDR3 has 15 residues.

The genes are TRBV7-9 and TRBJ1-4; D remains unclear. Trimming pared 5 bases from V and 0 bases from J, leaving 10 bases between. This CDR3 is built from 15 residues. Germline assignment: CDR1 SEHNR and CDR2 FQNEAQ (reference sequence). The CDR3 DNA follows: TGTGCCAGCAGCCCAGAGACTGCAACTAATGAAAAACTGTTTTTT. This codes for CASSPETATNEKLFF.

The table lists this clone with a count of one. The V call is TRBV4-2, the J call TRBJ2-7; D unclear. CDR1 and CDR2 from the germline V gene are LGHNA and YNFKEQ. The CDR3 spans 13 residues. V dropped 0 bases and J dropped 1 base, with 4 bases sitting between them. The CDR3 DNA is TGTGCCAGCAGCCAAGACATTTCCTACGAGCAGTACTTC. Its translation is CASSQDISYEQYF.

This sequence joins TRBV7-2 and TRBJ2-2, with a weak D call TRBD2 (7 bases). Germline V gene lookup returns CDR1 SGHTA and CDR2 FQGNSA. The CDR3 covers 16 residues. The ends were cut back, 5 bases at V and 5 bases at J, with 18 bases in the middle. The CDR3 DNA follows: TGTGCCAGCAGCGACTCCGGGGGGCTTTGGACCGGGGAGCTGTTTTTT. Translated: CASSDSGGLWTGELFF.

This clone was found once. The CDR3 reads CASSPTAYEQYF. Written as DNA, the CDR3 is TGTGCCAGCAGCCCTACCGCTTACGAGCAGTACTTC. The V and J genes are TRBV7-9 and TRBJ2-7; D is uncertain. CDR3 length equals 12 residues. Trimming pared 5 bases from V and 4 bases from J, leaving 9 bases between. Germline CDR1 is SEHNR and CDR2 is FQNEAQ (reference sequence).

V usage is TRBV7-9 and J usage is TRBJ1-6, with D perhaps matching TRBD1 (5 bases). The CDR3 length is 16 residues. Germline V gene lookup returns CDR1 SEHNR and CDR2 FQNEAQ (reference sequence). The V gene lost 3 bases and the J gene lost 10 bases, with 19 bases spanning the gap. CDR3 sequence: CASSLILGGGESPLHF. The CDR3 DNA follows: TGTGCCAGCAGCTTGATTCTCGGGGGGGGAGAGTCACCCCTCCACTTT.

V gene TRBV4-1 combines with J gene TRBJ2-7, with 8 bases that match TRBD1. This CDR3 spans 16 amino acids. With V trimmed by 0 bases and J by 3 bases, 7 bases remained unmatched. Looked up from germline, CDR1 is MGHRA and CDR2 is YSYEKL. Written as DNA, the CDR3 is TGCGCCAGCAGCCAAGAGATCACAGGGGGATACTACGAGCAGTACTTC. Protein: CASSQEITGGYYEQYF.

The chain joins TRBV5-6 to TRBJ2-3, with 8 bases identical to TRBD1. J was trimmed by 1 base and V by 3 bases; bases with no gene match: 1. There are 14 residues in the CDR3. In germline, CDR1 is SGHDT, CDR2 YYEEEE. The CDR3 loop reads CASSSGQGTDTQYF. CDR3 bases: TGTGCCAGCAGCTCGGGACAGGGCACAGATACGCAGTATTTT. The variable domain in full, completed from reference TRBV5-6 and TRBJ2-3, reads DAGVTQSPTHLIKTRGQQVTLRCSPKSGHDTVSWYQQALGQGPQFIFQYYEEEERQRGNFPDRFSGHQFPNYSSELNVNALLLGDSALYLCASSSGQGTDTQYFGPGTRLTVL.

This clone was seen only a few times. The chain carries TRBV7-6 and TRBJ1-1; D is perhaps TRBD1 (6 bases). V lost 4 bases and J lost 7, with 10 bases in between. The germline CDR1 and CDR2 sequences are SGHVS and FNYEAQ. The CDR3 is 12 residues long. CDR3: CASSSTGSEAFF. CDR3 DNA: TGTGCCAGCAGCTCCACAGGGAGTGAAGCTTTCTTT.

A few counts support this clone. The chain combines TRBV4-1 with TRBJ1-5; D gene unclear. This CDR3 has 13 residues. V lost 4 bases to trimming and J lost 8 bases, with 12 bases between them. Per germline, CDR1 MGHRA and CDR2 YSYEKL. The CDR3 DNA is TGCGCCAGCAGCCGCCTTGGGGATGAGCCCCAGCATTTT. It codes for CASSRLGDEPQHF.

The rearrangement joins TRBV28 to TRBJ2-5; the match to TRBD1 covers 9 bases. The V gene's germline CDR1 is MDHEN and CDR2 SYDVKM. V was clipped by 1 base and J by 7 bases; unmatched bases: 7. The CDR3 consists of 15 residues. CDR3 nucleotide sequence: TGTGCCAGCAGTTTATCACAGGGGGCGCGTGGGACCCAGTACTTC. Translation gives CASSLSQGARGTQYF. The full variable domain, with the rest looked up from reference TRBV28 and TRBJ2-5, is DVKVTQSSRYLVKRTGEKVFLECVQDMDHENMFWYRQDPGLGLRLIYFSYDVKMKEKGDIPEGYSVSREKKERFSLILESASTNQTSMYLCASSLSQGARGTQYFGPGTRLLVL.

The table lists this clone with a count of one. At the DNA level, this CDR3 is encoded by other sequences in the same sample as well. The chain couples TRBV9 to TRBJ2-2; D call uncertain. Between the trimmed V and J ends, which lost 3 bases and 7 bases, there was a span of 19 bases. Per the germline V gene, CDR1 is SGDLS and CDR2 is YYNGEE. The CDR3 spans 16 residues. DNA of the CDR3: TGTGCCAGCAGCGCGTCTTCGGGTTCGGTGGACGGGGAGCTGTTTTTT. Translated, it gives CASSASSGSVDGELFF.

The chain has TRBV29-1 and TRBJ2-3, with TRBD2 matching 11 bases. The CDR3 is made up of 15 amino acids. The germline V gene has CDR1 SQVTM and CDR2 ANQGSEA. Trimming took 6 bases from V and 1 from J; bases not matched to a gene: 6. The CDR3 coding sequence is TGCAGCGTCACTAGCGGGAGTTGGGGCACAGATACGCAGTATTTT. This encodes CSVTSGSWGTDTQYF.

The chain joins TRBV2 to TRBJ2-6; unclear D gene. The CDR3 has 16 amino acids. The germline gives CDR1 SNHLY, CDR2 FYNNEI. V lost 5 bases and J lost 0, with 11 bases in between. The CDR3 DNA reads TGTGCCAGCAGTAAGGACGGAACCTCTGGGGCCAACGTCCTGACTTTC. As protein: CASSKDGTSGANVLTF. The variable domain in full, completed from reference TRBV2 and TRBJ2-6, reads EPEVTQTPSHQVTQMGQEVILRCVPISNHLYFYWYRQILGQKVEFLVSFYNNEISEKSEIFDDQFSVERPDGSNFTLKIRSTKLEDSAMYFCASSKDGTSGANVLTFGAGSRLTVL.

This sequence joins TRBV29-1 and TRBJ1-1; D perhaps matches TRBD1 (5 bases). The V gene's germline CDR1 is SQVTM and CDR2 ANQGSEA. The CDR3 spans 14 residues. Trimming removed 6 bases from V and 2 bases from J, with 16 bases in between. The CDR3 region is CSVRKGAINTEAFF. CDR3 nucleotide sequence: TGCAGCGTGAGAAAAGGGGCGATCAACACTGAAGCTTTCTTT.

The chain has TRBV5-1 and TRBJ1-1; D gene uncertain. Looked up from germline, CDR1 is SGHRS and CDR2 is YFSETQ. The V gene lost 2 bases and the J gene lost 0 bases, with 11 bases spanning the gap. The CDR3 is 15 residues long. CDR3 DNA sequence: TGCGCCAGCAGCTTTGGACTTCAGGTGAACACTGAAGCTTTCTTT. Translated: CASSFGLQVNTEAFF.

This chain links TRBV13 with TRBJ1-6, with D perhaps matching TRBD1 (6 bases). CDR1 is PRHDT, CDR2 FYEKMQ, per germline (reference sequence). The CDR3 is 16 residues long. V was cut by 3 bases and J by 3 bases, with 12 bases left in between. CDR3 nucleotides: TGTGCCAGCAGCTTGGGGGGCGCCCTCTATAATTCACCCCTCCACTTT. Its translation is CASSLGGALYNSPLHF.

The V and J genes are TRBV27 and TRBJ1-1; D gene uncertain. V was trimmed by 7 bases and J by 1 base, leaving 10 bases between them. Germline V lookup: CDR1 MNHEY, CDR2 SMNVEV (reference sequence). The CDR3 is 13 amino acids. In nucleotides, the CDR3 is TGTGCCAGCATCGCGCCGGGGAACACTGAAGCTTTCTTT. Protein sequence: CASIAPGNTEAFF.

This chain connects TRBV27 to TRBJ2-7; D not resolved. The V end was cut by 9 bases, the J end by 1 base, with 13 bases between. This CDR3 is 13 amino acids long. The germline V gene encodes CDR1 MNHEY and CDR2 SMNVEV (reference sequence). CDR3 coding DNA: TGTGCCAGTGGTAAAGGGCGGTCCTACGAGCAGTACTTC. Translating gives CASGKGRSYEQYF.

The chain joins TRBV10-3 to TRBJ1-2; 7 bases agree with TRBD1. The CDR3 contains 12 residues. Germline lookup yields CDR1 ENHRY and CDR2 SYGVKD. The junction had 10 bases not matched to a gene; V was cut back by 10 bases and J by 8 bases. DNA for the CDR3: TGTGCCACCAGGGGGGAGGAGAGGGGCTACACCTTC. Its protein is CATRGEERGYTF.

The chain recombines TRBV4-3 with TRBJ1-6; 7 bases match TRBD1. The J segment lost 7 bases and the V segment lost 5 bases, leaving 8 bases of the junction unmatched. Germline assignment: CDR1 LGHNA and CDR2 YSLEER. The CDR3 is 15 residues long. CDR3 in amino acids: CASSSDRSVNSPLHF. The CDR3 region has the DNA TGCGCCAGCAGCTCGGACAGGAGTGTGAATTCACCCCTCCACTTT.

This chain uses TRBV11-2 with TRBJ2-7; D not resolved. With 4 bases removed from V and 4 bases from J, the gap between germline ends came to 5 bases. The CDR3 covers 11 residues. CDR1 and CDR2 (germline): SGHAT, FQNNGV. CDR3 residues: CASSSGYEQYF. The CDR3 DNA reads TGTGCCAGCAGCTCCGGTTACGAGCAGTACTTC.

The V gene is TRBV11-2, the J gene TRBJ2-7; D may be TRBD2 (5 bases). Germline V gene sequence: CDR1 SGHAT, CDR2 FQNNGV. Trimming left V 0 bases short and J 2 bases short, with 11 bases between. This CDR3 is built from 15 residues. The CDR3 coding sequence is TGTGCCAGCAGCTTAGAGGGAGCGCCAACCTACGAGCAGTACTTC. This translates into CASSLEGAPTYEQYF.